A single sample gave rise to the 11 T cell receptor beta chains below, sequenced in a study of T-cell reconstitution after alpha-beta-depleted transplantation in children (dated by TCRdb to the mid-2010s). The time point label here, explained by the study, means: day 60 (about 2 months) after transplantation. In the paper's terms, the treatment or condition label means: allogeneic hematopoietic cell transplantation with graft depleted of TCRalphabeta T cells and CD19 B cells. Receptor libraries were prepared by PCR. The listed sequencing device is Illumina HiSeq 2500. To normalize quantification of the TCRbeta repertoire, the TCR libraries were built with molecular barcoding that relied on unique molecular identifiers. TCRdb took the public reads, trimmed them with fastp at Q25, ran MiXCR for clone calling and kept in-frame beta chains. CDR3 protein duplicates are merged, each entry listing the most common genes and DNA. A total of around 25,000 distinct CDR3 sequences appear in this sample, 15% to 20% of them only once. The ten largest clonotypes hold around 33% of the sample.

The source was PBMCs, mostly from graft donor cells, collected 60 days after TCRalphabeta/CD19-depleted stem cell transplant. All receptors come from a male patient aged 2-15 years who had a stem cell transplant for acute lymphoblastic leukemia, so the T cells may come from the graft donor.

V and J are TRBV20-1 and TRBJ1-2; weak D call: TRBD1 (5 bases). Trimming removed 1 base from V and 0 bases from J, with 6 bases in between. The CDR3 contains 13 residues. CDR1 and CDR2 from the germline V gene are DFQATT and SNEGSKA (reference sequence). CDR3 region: CSARGTTNYGYTF. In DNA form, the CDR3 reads TGCAGTGCTAGAGGGACAACTAACTATGGCTACACCTTC.

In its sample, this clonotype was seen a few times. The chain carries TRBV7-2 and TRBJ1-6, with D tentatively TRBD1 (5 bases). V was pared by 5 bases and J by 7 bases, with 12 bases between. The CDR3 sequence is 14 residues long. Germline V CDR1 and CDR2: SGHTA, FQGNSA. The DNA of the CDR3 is TGTGCCAGCAGCCTGGGAGGGGACAATTCACCCCTCCACTTT. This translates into CASSLGGDNSPLHF.

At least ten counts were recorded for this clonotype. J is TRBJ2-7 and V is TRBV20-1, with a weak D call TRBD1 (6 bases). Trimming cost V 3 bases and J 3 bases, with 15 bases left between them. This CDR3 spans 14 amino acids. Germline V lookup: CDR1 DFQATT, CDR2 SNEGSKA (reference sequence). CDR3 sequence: CSASPAQGIYEQYF. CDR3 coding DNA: TGCAGTGCTAGCCCTGCACAGGGTATCTACGAGCAGTACTTC.

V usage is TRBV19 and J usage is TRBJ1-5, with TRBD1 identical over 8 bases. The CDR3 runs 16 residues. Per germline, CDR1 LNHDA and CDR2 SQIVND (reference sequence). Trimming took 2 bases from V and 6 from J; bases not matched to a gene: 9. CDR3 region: CASSIRVQGASQPQHF. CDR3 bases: TGTGCCAGTAGTATAAGGGTGCAGGGGGCATCTCAGCCCCAGCATTTT.

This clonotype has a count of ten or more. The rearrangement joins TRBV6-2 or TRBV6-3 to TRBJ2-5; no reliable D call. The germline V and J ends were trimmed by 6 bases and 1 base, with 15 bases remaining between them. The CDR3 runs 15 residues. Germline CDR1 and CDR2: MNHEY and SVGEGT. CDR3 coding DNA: TGTGCCAGCAGCGAACTCGCCTGGCCCCAAGAGACCCAGTACTTC. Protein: CASSELAWPQETQYF.

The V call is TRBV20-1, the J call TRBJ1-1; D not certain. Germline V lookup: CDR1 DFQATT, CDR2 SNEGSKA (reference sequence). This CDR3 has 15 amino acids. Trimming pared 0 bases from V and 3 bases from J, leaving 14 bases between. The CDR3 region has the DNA TGCAGTGCTAGAGACCCGTGGAGCCAGGACACTGAAGCTTTCTTT. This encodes CSARDPWSQDTEAFF.

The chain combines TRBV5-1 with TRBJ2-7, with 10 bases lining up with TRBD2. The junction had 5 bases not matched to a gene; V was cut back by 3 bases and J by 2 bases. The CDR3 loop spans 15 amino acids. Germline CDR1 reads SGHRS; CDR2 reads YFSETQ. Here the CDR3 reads CASSSLAGVAYEQYF. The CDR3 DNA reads TGCGCCAGCAGCTCCCTAGCGGGGGTCGCCTACGAGCAGTACTTC.

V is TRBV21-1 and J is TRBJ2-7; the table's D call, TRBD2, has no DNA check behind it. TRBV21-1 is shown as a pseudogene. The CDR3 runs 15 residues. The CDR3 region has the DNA TGTGCCAGCAGCAAGGGGACTAGCGACCCCGGAAAGCAGTACTTC. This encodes CASSKGTSDPGKQYF.

The CDR3 here is CAISESHRSETQYF. CDR3 nucleotide sequence: TGTGCCATCAGTGAGTCCCACCGGAGTGAGACCCAGTACTTC. The V gene is TRBV10-3, the J gene TRBJ2-5; no definite D call. Germline CDR1 ENHRY, CDR2 SYGVKD. The length of the CDR3 is 14 residues. V was shortened by 0 bases and J by 5 bases, with 10 bases between the two germline ends.

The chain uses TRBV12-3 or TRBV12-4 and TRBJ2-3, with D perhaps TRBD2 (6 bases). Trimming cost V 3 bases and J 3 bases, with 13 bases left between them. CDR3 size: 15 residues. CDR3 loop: CASSFLLARTDTQYF. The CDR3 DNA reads TGTGCCAGCAGTTTCTTGCTAGCGAGAACAGATACGCAGTATTTT.

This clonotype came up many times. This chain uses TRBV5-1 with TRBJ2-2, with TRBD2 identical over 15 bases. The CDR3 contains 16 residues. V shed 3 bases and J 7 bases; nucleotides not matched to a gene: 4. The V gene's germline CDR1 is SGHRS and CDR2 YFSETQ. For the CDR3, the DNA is TGCGCCAGCAGCTCCGGACTAGCGGGGGGGCACGGGGAGCTGTTTTTT. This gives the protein CASSSGLAGGHGELFF.